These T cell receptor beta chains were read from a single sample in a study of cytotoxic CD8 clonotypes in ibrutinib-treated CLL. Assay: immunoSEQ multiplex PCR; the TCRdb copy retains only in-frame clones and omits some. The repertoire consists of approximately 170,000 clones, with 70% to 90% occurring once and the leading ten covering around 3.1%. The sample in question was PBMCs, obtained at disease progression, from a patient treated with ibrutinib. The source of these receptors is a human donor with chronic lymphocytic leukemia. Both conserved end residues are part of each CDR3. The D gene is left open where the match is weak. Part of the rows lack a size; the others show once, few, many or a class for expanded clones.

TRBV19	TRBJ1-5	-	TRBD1	TGTGCCAGTAGGACAGGGTTTAGCAATCAGCCCCAGCATTTT	CASRTGFSNQPQHF
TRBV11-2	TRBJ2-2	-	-	TGTGCCAGCAGCCCGTCGAACACCGGGGAGCTGTTTTTT	CASSPSNTGELFF
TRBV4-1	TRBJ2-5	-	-	TGCGCCAGCAGCCAAACCAGGGCGTACCAAGAGACCCAGTACTTC	CASSQTRAYQETQYF
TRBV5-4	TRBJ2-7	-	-	TGTGCCAGCAGCTTGGACGGATATGAGCAGTACTTC	CASSLDGYEQYF
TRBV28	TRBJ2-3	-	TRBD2	TGTGCCAGCAGTTTAAAACGACTAGCGGGGGTCACAGATACGCAGTATTTT	CASSLKRLAGVTDTQYF
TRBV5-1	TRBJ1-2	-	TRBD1	TGCGCCAGCCGCCGGACAGGGATATATGGCTACACCTTC	CASRRTGIYGYTF
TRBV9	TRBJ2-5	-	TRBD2	TGTGCCAGCAGCGTGGCTAGCGGGATTGGTGGGACCCAGTACTTC	CASSVASGIGGTQYF
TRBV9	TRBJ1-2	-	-	TGTGCCAGCAGCGCGTCACCCTTAGCTAACTATGGCTACACCTTC	CASSASPLANYGYTF
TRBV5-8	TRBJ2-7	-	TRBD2	TGTGCCAGCAGCTTGGAGGGGACTAGCTCCTACGAGCAGTACTTC	CASSLEGTSSYEQYF
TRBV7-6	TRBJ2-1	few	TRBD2	TGTGCCAGCAGCTTAGAGGGACTAGGACCTAATGAGCAGTTCTTC	CASSLEGLGPNEQFF
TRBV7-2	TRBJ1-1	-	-	TGTGCCAGCAGCTTAGTTGCGGGGGGCGGGAACACTGAAGCTTTCTTT	CASSLVAGGGNTEAFF
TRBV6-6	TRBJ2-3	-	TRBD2	TGTGCCAGCAGCTCCCCCCCCGGGAGGAACACAGATACGCAGTATTTT	CASSSPPGRNTDTQYF
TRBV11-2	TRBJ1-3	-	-	TGTGCCAGCGCCCGGGACTTTGGGGGAAACACCATATATTTT	CASARDFGGNTIYF
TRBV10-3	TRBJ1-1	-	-	TGTGCCATCTCGAGGGAGGGGGACACTGAAGCTTTCTTT	CAISREGDTEAFF
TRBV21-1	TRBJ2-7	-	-	TGTGCCAGCAGCGACGGAGACAGCTACGAGCAGTACTTC	CASSDGDSYEQYF
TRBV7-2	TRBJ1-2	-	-	TGTGCCAGCAGCCCTAGGTGGGGGGGCAGGGACTATGGCTACACCTTC	CASSPRWGGRDYGYTF
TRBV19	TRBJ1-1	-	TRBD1	TGTGCCAGTAGTACCCGTGAGGGGGCAGGGACTGAAGCTTTCTTT	CASSTREGAGTEAFF
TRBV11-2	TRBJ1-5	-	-	TGTGCCAGCAGCTTGGGTCCTGGCAATCAGCCCCAGCATTTT	CASSLGPGNQPQHF
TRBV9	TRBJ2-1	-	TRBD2	TGTGCCAGCAGCGTAGCAGGTCGGGAGGGCCTTTTTCCCCCCTACAATGAGCAGTTCTTC	CASSVAGREGLFPPYNEQFF
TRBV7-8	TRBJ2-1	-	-	TGTGCCAGCAGCTCCTACTTGGTCGGGGCGAGCTCCTACAATGAGCAGTTCTTC	CASSSYLVGASSYNEQFF
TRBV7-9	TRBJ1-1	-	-	TGTGCCAGCAGCTTAAGTGAGGGCCCAGCTTTCTTT	CASSLSEGPAFF
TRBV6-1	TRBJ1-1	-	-	TGTGCCAGCAGTGAAAGGGACCGCACTGAAGCTTTCTTT	CASSERDRTEAFF
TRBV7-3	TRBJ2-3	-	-	TGTGCCAGCAGCTTCTCAGGGATAGATACGCAGTATTTT	CASSFSGIDTQYF
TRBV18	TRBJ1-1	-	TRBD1	TGTGCCAGCTCACCAAAAGACAGGGCGGGTTGGACTGAAGCTTTCTTT	CASSPKDRAGWTEAFF
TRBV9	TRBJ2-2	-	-	TGTGCCAGCAGCGTAGGATGGGGGAACACCGGGGAGCTGTTTTTT	CASSVGWGNTGELFF
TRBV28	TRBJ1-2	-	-	TGTGCCAGCAGCCCGGACGGATTCTATGGCTACACCTTC	CASSPDGFYGYTF
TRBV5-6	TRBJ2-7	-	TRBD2	TGTGCCAGCAGCAGCGGGAGTAGCTTCGAGCAGTACTTC	CASSSGSSFEQYF
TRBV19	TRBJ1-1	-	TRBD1	TGTGCCAGTCGAAATGGACAGGGTCTAGGACGGGCTTTCTTT	CASRNGQGLGRAFF
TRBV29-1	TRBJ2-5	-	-	TGCAGCGTTGAAAGGGAGGCAGAGACCCAGTACTTC	CSVEREAETQYF
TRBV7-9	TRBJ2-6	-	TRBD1	TGTGCCAGCAGCGTTACTGGGACAGGGACTTGGAAAGCCAACGTCCTGACTTTC	CASSVTGTGTWKANVLTF
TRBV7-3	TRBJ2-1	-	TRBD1	TGTGCCAGCAGCTTAACCCCAAGGGACAGAGCCTACAATGAGCAGTTCTTC	CASSLTPRDRAYNEQFF
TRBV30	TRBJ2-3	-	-	TGTGCCTGGAGTCAACAAAGGGGGACAGATACGCAGTATTTT	CAWSQQRGTDTQYF
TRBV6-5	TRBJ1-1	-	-	TGTGCCAGCAGTTACAGCGGGCCTGCCACTGAAGCTTTCTTT	CASSYSGPATEAFF
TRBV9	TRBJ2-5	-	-	TGTGCCAGCAGCGTAGTATCGAGTGAAGAGACCCAGTACTTC	CASSVVSSEETQYF
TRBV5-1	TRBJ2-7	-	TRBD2	TGCGCCAGCAGCTTGGCCGTTGGGACTAGCGTCGCCGAGCAGTACTTC	CASSLAVGTSVAEQYF
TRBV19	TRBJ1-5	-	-	TGTGCCAGTAGTATAGATCGCCCCGGGTTTCAGCCCCAGCATTTT	CASSIDRPGFQPQHF
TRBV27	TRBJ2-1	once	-	TGTGCCAGCAGTTTATCAAAGCGGAATGAGCAGTTCTTC	CASSLSKRNEQFF
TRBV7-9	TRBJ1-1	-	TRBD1	TGTGCCAGCAGCGCGCGCGGACAGGGAGACACTGAAGCTTTCTTT	CASSARGQGDTEAFF
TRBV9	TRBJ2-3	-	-	TGTGCCAGCAGCGTATTGGCAGGGGGGACCGGAAGCACAGATACGCAGTATTTT	CASSVLAGGTGSTDTQYF
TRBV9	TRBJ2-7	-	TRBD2	TGTGCCAGCAGCCCGGGGGAGGGGATTGGGTCGTACTTC	CASSPGEGIGSYF
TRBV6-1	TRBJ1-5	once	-	TGTGCCAGTGTCCGAGATCTCAGCAATCAGCCCCAGCATTTT	CASVRDLSNQPQHF
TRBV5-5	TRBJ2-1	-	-	TGTGCCAGCAGCTTGTTTCCAGATGTGTTTGTGCAGTTCTTC	CASSLFPDVFVQFF
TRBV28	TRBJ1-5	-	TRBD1	TGTGCCAGCAGTGATCCGGGACAGGGCAGTCAGCCCCAGCATTTT	CASSDPGQGSQPQHF
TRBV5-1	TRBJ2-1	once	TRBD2	TGCGCCAGCAGTGCGGGGGTTGCTTACAATGAGCAGTTCTTC	CASSAGVAYNEQFF
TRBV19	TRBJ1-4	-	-	TGTGCCAGTAGTATACAGGCCCTGAAGGGCTGGGGGGAAAAACTGTTTTTT	CASSIQALKGWGEKLFF
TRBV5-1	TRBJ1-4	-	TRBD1	TGCGCCAGCAGCCCCGGGACAGGGGGTGAATTTGGTGAAAAACTGTTTTTT	CASSPGTGGEFGEKLFF
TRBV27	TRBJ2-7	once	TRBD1	TGTGCCAGCAGTTTATTGGTCGGGGACAGGACTTACGAGCAGTACTTC	CASSLLVGDRTYEQYF
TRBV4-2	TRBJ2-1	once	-	TGTGCCAGCAGCCAAGGGGAGGGGGGGAAACTTGAGCAGTTCTTC	CASSQGEGGKLEQFF
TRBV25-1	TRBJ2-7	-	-	TGTGCCAGCAGTGAATTCTTTTCAGTGTACGAGCAGTACTTC	CASSEFFSVYEQYF
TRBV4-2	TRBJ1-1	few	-	TGTGCCAGCAGCCAGCGCCACACCGAAGCTTTCTTT	CASSQRHTEAFF
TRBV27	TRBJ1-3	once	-	TGTGCCAGCAGTTTATCGGTGGCGGTTGGAAACACCATATATTTT	CASSLSVAVGNTIYF
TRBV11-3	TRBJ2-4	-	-	TGTGCCAGCGCGGCGGAATTAGCCAAAAACATTCAGTACTTC	CASAAELAKNIQYF